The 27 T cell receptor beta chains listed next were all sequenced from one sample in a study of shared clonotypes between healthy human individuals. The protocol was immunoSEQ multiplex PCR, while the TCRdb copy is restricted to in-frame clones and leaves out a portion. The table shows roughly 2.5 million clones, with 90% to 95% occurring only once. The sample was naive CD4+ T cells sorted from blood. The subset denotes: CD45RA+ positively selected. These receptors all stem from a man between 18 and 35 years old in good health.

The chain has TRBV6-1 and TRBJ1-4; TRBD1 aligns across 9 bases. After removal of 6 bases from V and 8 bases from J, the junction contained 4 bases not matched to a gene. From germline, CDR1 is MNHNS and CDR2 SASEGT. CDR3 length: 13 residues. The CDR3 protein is CASRDRGNEKLFF. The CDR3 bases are TGTGCCAGCAGGGACAGGGGAAACGAAAAACTGTTTTTT.

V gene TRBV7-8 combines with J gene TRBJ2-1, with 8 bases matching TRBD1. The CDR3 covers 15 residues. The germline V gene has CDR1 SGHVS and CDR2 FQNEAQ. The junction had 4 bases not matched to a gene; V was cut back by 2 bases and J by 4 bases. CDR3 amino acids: CASSLTGGIYNEQFF. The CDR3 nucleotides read TGTGCCAGCAGCTTAACAGGGGGAATATACAATGAGCAGTTCTTC.

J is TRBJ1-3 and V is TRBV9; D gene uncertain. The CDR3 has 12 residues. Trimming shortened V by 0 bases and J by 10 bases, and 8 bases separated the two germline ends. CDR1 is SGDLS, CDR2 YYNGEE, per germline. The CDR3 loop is CASSVERGTIYF. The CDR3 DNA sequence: TGTGCCAGCAGCGTAGAGCGGGGAACCATATATTTT.

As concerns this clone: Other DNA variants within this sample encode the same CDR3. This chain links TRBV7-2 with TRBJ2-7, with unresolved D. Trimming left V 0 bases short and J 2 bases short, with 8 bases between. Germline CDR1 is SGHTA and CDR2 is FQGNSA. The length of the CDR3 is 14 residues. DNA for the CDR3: TGTGCCAGCAGCTTAGCGGCAGGAGCCTACGAGCAGTACTTC. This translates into CASSLAAGAYEQYF.

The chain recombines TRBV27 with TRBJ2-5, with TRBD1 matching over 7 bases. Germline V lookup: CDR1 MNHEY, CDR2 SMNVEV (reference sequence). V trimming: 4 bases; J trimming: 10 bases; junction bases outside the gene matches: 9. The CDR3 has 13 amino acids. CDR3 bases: TGTGCCAGCAGTTCCTCTAGGGGACAGAACCAGTACTTC. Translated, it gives CASSSSRGQNQYF.

DNA of the CDR3: TGTGCCAGCAGCGTCACAGGGGGCGCGACTAATGAAAAACTGTTTTTT. This gives the protein CASSVTGGATNEKLFF. The V gene is TRBV9, the J gene TRBJ1-4; 9 positions agree with TRBD1. CDR3 length: 16 residues. V shed 2 bases, J shed 2 bases, and the junction held 4 bases outside the gene matches. CDR1 is SGDLS, CDR2 YYNGEE, per germline.

For the CDR3, the DNA is TGCGCCAGCAGCCAAGAGTCACAGGGGGCGCTTCATGAGCAGTTCTTC. The encoded protein is CASSQESQGALHEQFF. The chain carries TRBV4-3 and TRBJ2-1; TRBD1 matches 9 bases. The CDR3 consists of 16 residues. Trimming removed 0 bases from V and 8 bases from J; junction bases left unmatched: 8. Germline loops: CDR1 LGHNA, CDR2 YSLEER.

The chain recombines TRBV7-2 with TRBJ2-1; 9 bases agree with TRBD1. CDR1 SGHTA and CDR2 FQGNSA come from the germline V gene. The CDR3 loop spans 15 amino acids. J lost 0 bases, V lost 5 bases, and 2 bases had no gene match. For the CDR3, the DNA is TGTGCCAGCAGCCGGGGACAGGGCTCCTACAATGAGCAGTTCTTC. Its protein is CASSRGQGSYNEQFF. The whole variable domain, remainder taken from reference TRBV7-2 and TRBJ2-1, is GAGVSQSPSNKVTEKGKDVELRCDPISGHTALYWYRQSLGQGLEFLIYFQGNSAPDKSGLPSDRFSAERTGGSVSTLTIQRTQQEDSAVYLCASSRGQGSYNEQFFGPGTRLTVL.

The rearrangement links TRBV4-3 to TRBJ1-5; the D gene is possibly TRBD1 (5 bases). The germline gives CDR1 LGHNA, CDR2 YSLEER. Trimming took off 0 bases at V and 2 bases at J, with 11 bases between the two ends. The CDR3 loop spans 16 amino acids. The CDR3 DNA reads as TGCGCCAGCAGCCAAGAAGTGGGGGACCGCAATCAGCCCCAGCATTTT. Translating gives CASSQEVGDRNQPQHF.

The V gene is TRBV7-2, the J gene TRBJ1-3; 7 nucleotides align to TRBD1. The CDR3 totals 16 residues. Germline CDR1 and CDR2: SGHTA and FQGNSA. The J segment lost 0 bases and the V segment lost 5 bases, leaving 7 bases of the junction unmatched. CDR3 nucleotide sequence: TGTGCCAGCAGCAGAGGGACAGCACTCTCTGGAAACACCATATATTTT. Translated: CASSRGTALSGNTIYF.

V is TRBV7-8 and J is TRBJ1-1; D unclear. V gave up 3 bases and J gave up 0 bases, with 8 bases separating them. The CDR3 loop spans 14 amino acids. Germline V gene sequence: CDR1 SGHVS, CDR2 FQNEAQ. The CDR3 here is CASSFRGMNTEAFF. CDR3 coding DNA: TGTGCCAGCAGCTTTAGAGGAATGAACACTGAAGCTTTCTTT.

Here the CDR3 DNA reads TGTGCCAGCAGTTTGGGGACAGCTCCAACTAATGAAAAACTGTTTTTT. Translation: CASSLGTAPTNEKLFF. This chain joins TRBV27 and TRBJ1-4, with 7 nucleotides matching TRBD1. The CDR3 is made up of 16 amino acids. Germline trimming cut 3 bases from V and 0 bases from J; bases unmatched to any gene: 4. Germline assignment: CDR1 MNHEY and CDR2 SMNVEV (reference sequence).

DNA for the CDR3: TGTGCCAGCAGTCTAGGACAGGAGGCCTACGAGCAGTACTTC. This sequence encodes CASSLGQEAYEQYF. J is TRBJ2-7 and V is TRBV6-5; 7 nucleotides align to TRBD1. This CDR3 is built from 14 residues. Germline trimming cut 5 bases from V and 2 bases from J; bases unmatched to any gene: 6. Per the germline V gene, CDR1 is MNHEY and CDR2 is SVGAGI.

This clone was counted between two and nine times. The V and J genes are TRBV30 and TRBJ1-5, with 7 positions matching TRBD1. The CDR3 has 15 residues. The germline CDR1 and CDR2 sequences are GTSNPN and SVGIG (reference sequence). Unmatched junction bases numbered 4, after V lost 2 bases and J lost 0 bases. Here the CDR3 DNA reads TGTGCCTGGAGTAGACAGGGCTCTAGCAATCAGCCCCAGCATTTT. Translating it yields CAWSRQGSSNQPQHF.

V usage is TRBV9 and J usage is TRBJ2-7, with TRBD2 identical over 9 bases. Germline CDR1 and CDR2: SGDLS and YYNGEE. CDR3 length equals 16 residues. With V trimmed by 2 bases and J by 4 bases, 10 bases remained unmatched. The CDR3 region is CASSVGSGGLGYEQYF. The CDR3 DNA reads TGTGCCAGCAGCGTGGGTAGCGGGGGCCTCGGGTACGAGCAGTACTTC.

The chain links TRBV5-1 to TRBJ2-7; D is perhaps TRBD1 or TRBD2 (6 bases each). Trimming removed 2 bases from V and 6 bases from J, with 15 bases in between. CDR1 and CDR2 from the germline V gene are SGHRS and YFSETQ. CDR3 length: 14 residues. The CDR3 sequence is CASSLSWGAGEQYF. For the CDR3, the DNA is TGCGCCAGCAGCTTATCTTGGGGGGCGGGCGAGCAGTACTTC.

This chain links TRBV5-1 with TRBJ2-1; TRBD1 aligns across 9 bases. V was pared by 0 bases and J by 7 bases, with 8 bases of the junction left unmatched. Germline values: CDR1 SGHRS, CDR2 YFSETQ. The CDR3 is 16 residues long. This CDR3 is CASSLAAGTGLNEQFF. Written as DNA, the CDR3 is TGCGCCAGCAGCTTGGCTGCGGGGACAGGGCTGAATGAGCAGTTCTTC.

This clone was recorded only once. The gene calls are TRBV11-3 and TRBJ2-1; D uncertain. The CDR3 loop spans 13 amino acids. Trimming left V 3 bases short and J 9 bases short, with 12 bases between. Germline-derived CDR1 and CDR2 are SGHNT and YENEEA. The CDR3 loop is CASSFSLAGEQFF. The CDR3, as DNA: TGTGCCAGCAGCTTTAGCTTAGCCGGTGAGCAGTTCTTC.

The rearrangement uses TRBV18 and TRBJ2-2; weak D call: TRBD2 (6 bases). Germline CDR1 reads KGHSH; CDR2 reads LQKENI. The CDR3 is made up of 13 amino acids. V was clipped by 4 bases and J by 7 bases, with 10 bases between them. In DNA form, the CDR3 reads TGTGCCAGCTCACGGCGGGAAGGCGGGGAGCTGTTTTTT. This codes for CASSRREGGELFF.

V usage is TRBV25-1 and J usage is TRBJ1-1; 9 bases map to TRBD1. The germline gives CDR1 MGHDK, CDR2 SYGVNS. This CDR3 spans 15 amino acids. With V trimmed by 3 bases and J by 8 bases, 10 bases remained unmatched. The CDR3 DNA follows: TGTGCCAGCAGTGACTCCACGGGACAGGGAAGAGAAGCTTTCTTT. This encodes CASSDSTGQGREAFF.

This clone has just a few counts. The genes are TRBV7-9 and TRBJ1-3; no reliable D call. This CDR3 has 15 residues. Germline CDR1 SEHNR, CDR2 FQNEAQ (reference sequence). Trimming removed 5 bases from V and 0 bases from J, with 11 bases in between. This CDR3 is CASSRRGSSGNTIYF. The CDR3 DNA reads TGTGCCAGCAGCCGCCGTGGGAGCTCTGGAAACACCATATATTTT. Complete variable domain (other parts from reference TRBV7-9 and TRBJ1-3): DTGVSQNPRHKITKRGQNVTFRCDPISEHNRLYWYRQTLGQGPEFLTYFQNEAQLEKSRLLSDRFSAERPKGSFSTLEIQRTEQGDSAMYLCASSRRGSSGNTIYFGEGSWLTVV.

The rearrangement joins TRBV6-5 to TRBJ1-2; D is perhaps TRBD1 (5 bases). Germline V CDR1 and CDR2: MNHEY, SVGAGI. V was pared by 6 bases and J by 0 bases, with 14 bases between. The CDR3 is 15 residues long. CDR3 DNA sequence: TGTGCCAGCAGGCGGGGACTGAAAGCTAACTATGGCTACACCTTC. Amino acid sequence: CASRRGLKANYGYTF.

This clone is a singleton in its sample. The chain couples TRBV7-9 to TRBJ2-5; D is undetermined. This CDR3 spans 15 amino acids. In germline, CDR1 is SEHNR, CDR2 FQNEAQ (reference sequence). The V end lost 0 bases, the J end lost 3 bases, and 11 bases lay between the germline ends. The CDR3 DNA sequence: TGTGCCAGCAGCTTAGCTGGCCCGAGAAAAGAGACCCAGTACTTC. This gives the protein CASSLAGPRKETQYF.

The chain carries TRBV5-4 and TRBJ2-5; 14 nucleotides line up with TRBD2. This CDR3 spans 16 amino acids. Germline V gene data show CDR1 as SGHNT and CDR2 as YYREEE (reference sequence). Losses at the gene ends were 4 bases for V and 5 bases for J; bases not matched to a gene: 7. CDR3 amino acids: CASSPGLAGGAETQYF. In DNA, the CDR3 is TGTGCCAGCAGCCCCGGACTAGCGGGAGGTGCGGAGACCCAGTACTTC.

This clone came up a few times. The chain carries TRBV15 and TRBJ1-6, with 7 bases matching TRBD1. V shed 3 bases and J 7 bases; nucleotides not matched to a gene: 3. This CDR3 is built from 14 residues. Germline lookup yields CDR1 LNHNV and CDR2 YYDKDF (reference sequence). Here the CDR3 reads CATSRGTENSPLHF. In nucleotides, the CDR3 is TGTGCCACCAGCAGGGGGACAGAAAATTCACCCCTCCACTTT.

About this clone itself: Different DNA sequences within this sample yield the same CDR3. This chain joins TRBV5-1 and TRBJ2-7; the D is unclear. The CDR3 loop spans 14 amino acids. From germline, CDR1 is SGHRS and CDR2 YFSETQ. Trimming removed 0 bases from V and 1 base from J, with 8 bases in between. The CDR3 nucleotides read TGCGCCAGCAGCTTGGCCCTGCTATCCTACGAGCAGTACTTC. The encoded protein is CASSLALLSYEQYF. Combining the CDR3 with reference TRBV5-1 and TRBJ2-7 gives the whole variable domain KAGVTQTPRYLIKTRGQQVTLSCSPISGHRSVSWYQQTPGQGLQFLFEYFSETQRNKGNFPGRFSGRQFSNSRSEMNVSTLELGDSALYLCASSLALLSYEQYFGPGTRLTVT.

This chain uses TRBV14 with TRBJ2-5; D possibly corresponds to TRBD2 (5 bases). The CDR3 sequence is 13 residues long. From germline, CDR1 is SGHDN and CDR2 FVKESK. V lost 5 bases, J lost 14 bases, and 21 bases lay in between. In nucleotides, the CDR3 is TGTGCCAGCAGCTTCCTGCGGGCCGACCCTCCCTACTTC. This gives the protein CASSFLRADPPYF.